This record covers a single TCR beta chain. Its antigen is as yet unknown. This sample was taken from a study of T cells in Graves' hyperthyroidism and ophthalmopathy. Study observations and caveats: A model built on 13 V-J features separated ophthalmopathy from stable hyperthyroidism.

Unmatched junction bases numbered 9, after V lost 8 bases and J lost 1 base. The germline V gene encodes CDR1 MGHDK and CDR2 SYGVNS. CDR3 length: 15 amino acids. Template material for amplifying TCR beta CDR3 regions consisted of RNA transcripts. The TCR CDR3 first-round RT-PCR relied on the HTBI primer set. TCRdb re-called the multiplex PCR reads through MiXCR, storing one row per CDR3 protein. The table has 500,000 to 650,000 distinct CDR3 sequences, roughly 18% seen once; the top ten hold 17%. For the diagnoses, clinical symptoms, serum thyroxine and TRAb, thyroid ultrasound and orbital computed tomography were used. Fresh peripheral blood, 10 ml, was the source of the PBMCs.

This TCR was sampled from a woman younger than 35 with Graves' ophthalmopathy. Sequencing was carried out using blood. The chain is built from TRBV25-1 and TRBJ2-5, with 8 bases identical to TRBD2. As DNA, the CDR3 is TGTGCCAGCGACGGGGGGGGAAACCTCCAAGAGACCCAGTACTTC. Its translation: CASDGGGNLQETQYF.